Sequencing of this T cell receptor (beta chain) was carried out in a study of blood T cell repertoires in COVID-19 (TCRdb year 2020). Looking at the study overall: Collaborator samples came from the United States, Italy and Spain and covered acute and convalescent phases of COVID-19. The prospective study material was composed of cDNA or gDNA derived from T cells, B-cell-depleted T cells, or PBMCs. The dataset comprised deeply sampled blood TCRbeta repertoires from subjects exposed to, actively infected with, or recovered from COVID-19. A freely available public database, intended as a resource for researchers studying the immune response to SARS-CoV-2, is where the repertoires were released. Samples were obtained from the ongoing ImmuneRACE study (first 160 participants) and from 1,254 subjects provided by 6 global collaborators. The sample metadata nearly always contained a de-identified subject ID, COVID-19 status, age in years and sex. Where available, HLA class I and class II types were taken from metadata supplied by the sample provider and were not determined by assay-based typing. Study-level results and caveats: Clinical and demographic metadata were provided uncurated, with the amount varying by source and participant.

Remarks on this clone: Its antigen is not yet known. Qualities for individual bases were not recorded, and no much larger clone is one base off.

Another Seattle source contributed samples from volunteer blood donors who had recovered from COVID-19. Each collaborating institution followed its own protocols to collect whole blood in K2EDTA tubes. Collaborator samples were shipped for TCRbeta analysis as frozen whole blood, isolated PBMCs, or DNA extracted from either sample type. TCRbeta CDR3 regions were amplified from genomic DNA by means of the immunoSEQ Assay, a bias-controlled multiplex PCR. Per the authors' processing: The number of nucleated cells in each sample was estimated from the amplification of reference gene primers within the assay. To quantify the absolute abundance of each unique TCRbeta CDR3 rearrangement, sequence reads were collapsed and filtered. For each sample, productive Simpson clonality was calculated as the square root of Simpson's diversity index across productive rearrangements. The clones in this table, taken by TCRdb from immuneACCESS, are in-frame only. Not every clone is retained; where verified, under half of the shortfall comes from an unresolved V gene, and the cause of the rest is unknown. V, J and clone size reflect that table, while D and trimming were determined from the DNA. Recorded for this sample are roughly 250,000 clones; about 88% of them occurred a single time. The ten largest clones add up to roughly 2% of the sample.

Sequencing used peripheral blood. This clonotype was sampled from a woman aged 35 to 49 who had recovered from COVID-19.

In nucleotides, the sequence is TGTGCCAGCAGTTTTCCCTACGGGACAGGGAACACCGGGGAGCTGTTTTTT. This translates into CASSFPYGTGNTGELFF. The rearrangement joined TRBV28 to TRBJ2-2, with TRBD1 matching 8 junction bases. Trimmed from V: 3 bases; trimmed from J: 1 base; junction bases lacking a gene match: 7. The CDR3 sequence holds 17 residues, the cysteine and phenylalanine included. Left in the record is the CDR3 DNA by itself, 51 bases read in frame from the first base. CDR1 and CDR2 are drawn from the germline V gene: MDHEN, SYDVKM. The CDR3 plus the reference TRBV28 and TRBJ2-2 genes for the other parts give the full variable domain: DVKVTQSSRYLVKRTGEKVFLECVQDMDHENMFWYRQDPGLGLRLIYFSYDVKMKEKGDIPEGYSVSREKKERFSLILESASTNQTSMYLCASSFPYGTGNTGELFFGEGSRLTVL.